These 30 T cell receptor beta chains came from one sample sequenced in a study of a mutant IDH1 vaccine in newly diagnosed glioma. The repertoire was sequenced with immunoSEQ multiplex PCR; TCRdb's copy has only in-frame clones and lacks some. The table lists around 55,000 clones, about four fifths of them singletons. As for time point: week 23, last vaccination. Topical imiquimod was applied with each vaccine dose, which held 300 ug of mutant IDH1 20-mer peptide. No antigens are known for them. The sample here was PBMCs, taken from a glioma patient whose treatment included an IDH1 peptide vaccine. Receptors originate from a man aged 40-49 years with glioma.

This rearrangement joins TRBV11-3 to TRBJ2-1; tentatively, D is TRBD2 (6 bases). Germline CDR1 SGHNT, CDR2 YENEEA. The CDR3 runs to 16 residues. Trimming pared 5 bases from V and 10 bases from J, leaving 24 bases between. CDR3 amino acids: CASSPRPGTPYGEQFF. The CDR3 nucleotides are TGTGCCAGCAGCCCCCGCCCCGGGACTCCCTACGGGGAGCAGTTCTTC.

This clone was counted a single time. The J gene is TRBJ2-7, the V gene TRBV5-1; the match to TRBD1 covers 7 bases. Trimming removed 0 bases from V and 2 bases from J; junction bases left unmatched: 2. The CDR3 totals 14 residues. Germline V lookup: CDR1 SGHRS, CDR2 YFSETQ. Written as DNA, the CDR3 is TGCGCCAGCAGCTTGGAACAGGGGACCTACGAGCAGTACTTC. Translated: CASSLEQGTYEQYF.

In nucleotides, the CDR3 is TGTGCCAGCAGTCGGGACAGCCCGAGTCCCCAGCATTTT. Translation gives CASSRDSPSPQHF. The chain has TRBV5-8 and TRBJ1-5, with 7 positions matching TRBD1. The CDR3 contains 13 residues. With V trimmed by 5 bases and J by 10 bases, 9 bases remained unmatched. Per germline, CDR1 SGHTS and CDR2 YDEGEE.

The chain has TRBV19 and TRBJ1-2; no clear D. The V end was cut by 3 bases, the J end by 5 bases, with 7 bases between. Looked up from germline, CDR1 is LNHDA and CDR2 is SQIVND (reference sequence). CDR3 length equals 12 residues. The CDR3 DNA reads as TGTGCCAGTAGTATTACCCTTTATGGCTACACCTTC. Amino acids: CASSITLYGYTF.

CDR3 in DNA: TGTGCCAGCAGTTTCTTCCCTGGGGGGGGGAGAGATACGCAGTATTTT. Its translation is CASSFFPGGGRDTQYF. The chain joins TRBV27 to TRBJ2-3; 7 nucleotides agree with TRBD2. V shed 3 bases and J 5 bases; nucleotides not matched to a gene: 11. The CDR3 has 16 residues. Per the germline V gene, CDR1 is MNHEY and CDR2 is SMNVEV (reference sequence).

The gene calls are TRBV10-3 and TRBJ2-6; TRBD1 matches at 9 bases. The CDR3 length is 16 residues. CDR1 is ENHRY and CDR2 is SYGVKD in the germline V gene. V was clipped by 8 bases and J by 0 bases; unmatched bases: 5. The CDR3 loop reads CAIGTGTSSGANVLTF. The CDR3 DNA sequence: TGTGCCATCGGGACAGGGACCTCCTCTGGGGCCAACGTCCTGACTTTC.

CDR3 amino acids: CASSQTSGGAYEQYF. CDR3 DNA sequence: TGTGCCAGCTCACAGACTAGCGGGGGGGCCTACGAGCAGTACTTC. The chain links TRBV18 to TRBJ2-7; 14 bases are a match to TRBD2. V lost 4 bases and J lost 2; bases outside the gene matches: 1. Germline loops: CDR1 KGHSH, CDR2 LQKENI. This CDR3 contains 15 residues.

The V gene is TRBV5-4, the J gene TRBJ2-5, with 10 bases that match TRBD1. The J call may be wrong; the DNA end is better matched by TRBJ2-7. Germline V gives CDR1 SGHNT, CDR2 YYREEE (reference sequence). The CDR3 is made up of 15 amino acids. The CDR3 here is CASSLGTGDSYEQYF. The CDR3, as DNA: TGTGCCAGCAGCTTAGGGACAGGGGACTCCTACGAGCAGTACTTC.

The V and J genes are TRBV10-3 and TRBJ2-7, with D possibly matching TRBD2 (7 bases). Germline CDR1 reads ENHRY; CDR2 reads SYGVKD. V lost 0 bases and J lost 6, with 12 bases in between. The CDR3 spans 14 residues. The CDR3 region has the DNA TGTGCCATCAGTGAGTCGGTCCGGGGGGCCGAGCAGTACTTC. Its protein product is CAISESVRGAEQYF.

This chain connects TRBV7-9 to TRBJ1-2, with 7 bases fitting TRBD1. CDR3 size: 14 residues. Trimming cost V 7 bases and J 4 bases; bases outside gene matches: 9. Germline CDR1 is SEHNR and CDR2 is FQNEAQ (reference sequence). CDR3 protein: CASNRDSSIYGYTF. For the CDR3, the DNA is TGTGCCAGCAACCGGGACAGCTCAATCTATGGCTACACCTTC.

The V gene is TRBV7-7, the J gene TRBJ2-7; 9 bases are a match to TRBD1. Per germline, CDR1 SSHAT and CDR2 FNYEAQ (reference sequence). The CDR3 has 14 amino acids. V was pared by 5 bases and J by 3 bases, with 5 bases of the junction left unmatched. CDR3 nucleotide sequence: TGTGCCAGCAGCCCGGGGACAGGGAACTACGAGCAGTACTTC. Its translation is CASSPGTGNYEQYF. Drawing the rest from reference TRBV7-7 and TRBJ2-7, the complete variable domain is GAGVSQSPRYKVTKRGQDVTLRCDPISSHATLYWYQQALGQGPEFLTYFNYEAQPDKSGLPSDRFSAERPEGSISTLTIQRTEQRDSAMYRCASSPGTGNYEQYFGPGTRLTVT.

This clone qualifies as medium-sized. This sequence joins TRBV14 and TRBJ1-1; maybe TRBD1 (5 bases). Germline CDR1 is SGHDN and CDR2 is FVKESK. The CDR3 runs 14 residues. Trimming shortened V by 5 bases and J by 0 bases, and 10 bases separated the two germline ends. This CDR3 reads CASSWTLMNTEAFF. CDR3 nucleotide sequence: TGTGCCAGCAGCTGGACACTTATGAACACTGAAGCTTTCTTT.

The CDR3 bases are TGTGCCAGCAGTTCCTCGGACTGGGGGGAGACCCAGTACTTC. Its translation: CASSSSDWGETQYF. The chain combines TRBV6-1 with TRBJ2-5; D tentatively fits TRBD1 or TRBD2 (5 bases each). This CDR3 contains 14 residues. V was cut by 5 bases and J by 5 bases, with 15 bases left in between. Germline lookup yields CDR1 MNHNS and CDR2 SASEGT.

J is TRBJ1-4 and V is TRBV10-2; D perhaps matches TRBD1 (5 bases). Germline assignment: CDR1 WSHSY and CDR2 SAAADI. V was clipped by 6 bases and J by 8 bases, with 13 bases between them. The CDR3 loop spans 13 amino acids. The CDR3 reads CASRGRDGEKLFF. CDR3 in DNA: TGCGCCAGCAGGGGCAGGGACGGCGAAAAACTGTTTTTT.

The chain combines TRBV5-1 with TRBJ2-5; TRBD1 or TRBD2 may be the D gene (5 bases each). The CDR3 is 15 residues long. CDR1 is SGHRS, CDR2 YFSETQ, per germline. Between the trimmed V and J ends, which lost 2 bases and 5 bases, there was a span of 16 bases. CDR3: CASSFGDPYRETQYF. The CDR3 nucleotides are TGCGCCAGCAGCTTTGGGGACCCGTATCGGGAGACCCAGTACTTC. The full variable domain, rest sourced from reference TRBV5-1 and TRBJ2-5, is KAGVTQTPRYLIKTRGQQVTLSCSPISGHRSVSWYQQTPGQGLQFLFEYFSETQRNKGNFPGRFSGRQFSNSRSEMNVSTLELGDSALYLCASSFGDPYRETQYFGPGTRLLVL.

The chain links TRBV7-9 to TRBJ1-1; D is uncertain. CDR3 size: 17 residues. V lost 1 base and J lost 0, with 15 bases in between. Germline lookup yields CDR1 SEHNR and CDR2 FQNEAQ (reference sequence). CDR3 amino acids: CASSLGSGTLMNTEAFF. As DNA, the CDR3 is TGTGCCAGCAGCTTAGGGTCAGGTACTTTAATGAACACTGAAGCTTTCTTT.

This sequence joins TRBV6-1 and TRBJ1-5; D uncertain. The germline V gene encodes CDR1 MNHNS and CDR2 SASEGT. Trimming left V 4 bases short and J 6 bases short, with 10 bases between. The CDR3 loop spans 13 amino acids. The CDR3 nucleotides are TGTGCCAGCAGTGGGCCACGCGGTCAGCCCCAGCATTTT. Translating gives CASSGPRGQPQHF.

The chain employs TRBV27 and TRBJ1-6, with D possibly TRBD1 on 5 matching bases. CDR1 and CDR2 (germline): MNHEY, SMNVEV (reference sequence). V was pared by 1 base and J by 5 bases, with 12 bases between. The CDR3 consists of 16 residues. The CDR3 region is CASSLFKTANNSPLHF. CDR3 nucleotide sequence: TGTGCCAGCAGTTTATTCAAGACAGCTAATAATTCACCCCTCCACTTT.

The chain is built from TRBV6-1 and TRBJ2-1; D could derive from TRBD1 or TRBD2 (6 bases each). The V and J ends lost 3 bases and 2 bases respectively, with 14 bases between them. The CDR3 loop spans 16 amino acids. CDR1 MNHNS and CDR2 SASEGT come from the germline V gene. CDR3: CASSDPGAPTYNEQFF. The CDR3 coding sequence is TGTGCCAGCAGTGACCCGGGGGCCCCGACCTACAATGAGCAGTTCTTC.

The CDR3 DNA follows: TGTGCCTGGAGTTCTACAGGGACGGAGACCCAGTACTTC. This codes for CAWSSTGTETQYF. This chain links TRBV30 with TRBJ2-5; D might be TRBD1 (6 bases). V lost 2 bases and J 5 bases, leaving 12 bases between the germline ends. This CDR3 region has 13 residues. The germline V gene encodes CDR1 GTSNPN and CDR2 SVGIG (reference sequence).

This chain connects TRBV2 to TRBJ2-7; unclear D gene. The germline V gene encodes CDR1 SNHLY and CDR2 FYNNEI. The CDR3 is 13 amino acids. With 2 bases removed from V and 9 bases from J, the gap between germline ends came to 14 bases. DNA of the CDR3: TGTGCCAGCAGTGAAAATCCGGGTCCAGGGCAGTACTTC. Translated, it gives CASSENPGPGQYF.

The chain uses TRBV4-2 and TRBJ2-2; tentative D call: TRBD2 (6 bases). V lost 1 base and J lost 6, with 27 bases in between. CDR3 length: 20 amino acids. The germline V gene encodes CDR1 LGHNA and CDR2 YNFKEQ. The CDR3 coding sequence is TGTGCCAGCAGCCAAGTGTACGCGGTCCCGGCCGCCCCGGGGGCCGGGGAGCTGTTTTTT. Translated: CASSQVYAVPAAPGAGELFF.

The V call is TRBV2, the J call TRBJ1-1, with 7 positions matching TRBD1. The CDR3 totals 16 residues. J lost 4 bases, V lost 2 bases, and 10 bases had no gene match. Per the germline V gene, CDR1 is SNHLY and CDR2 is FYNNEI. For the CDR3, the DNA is TGTGCCAGCAGTGAAAGGGGGCATCTTTATTTCACTGAAGCTTTCTTT. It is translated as CASSERGHLYFTEAFF.

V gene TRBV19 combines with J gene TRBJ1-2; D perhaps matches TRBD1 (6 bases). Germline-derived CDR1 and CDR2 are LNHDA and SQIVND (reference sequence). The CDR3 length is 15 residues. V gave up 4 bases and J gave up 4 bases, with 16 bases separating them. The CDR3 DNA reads TGTGCCAGTAGTACCCAGGACAGCTTAGTCTATGGCTACACCTTC. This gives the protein CASSTQDSLVYGYTF.

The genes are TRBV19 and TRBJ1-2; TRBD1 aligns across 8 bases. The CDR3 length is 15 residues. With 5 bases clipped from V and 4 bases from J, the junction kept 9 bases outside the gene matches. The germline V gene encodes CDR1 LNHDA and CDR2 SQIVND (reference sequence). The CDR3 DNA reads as TGTGCCAGTAGTTTTCCAGGGGGCGAGGTCTATGGCTACACCTTC. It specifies CASSFPGGEVYGYTF.

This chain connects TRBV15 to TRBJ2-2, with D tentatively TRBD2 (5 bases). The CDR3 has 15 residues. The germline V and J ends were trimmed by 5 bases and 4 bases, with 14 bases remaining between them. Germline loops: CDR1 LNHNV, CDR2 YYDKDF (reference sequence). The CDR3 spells CATSSRLEGTGELFF. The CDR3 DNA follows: TGTGCCACCAGCTCACGTCTAGAGGGCACCGGGGAGCTGTTTTTT.

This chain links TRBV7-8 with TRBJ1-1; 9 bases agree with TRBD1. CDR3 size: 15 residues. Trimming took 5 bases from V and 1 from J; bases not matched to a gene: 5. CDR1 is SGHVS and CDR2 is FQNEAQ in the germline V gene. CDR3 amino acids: CASSPGQGTNTEAFF. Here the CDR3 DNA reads TGTGCCAGCAGCCCCGGACAGGGGACGAACACTGAAGCTTTCTTT. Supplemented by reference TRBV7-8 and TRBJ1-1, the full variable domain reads GAGVSQSPRYKVAKRGQDVALRCDPISGHVSLFWYQQALGQGPEFLTYFQNEAQLDKSGLPSDRFFAERPEGSVSTLKIQRTQQEDSAVYLCASSPGQGTNTEAFFGQGTRLTVV.

CDR3 residues: CASSPRLDRGYGYTF. In DNA form, the CDR3 reads TGTGCCAGCTCACCACGTTTGGACAGGGGCTATGGCTACACCTTC. This chain uses TRBV18 with TRBJ1-2; 9 bases match TRBD1. This CDR3 has 15 residues. The V and J ends lost 1 base and 4 bases, in that order; junction bases with no gene match: 4. Germline lookup yields CDR1 KGHSH and CDR2 LQKENI.

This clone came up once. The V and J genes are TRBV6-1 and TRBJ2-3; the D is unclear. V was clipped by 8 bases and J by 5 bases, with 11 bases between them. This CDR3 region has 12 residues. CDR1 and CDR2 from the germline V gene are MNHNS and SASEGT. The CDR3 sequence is CASLRRGDTQYF. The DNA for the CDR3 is TGTGCCAGCTTGCGAAGAGGAGATACGCAGTATTTT.

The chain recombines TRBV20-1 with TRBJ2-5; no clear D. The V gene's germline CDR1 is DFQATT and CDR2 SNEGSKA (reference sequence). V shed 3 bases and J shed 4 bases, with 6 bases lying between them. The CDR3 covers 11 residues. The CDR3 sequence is CSARPGETQYF. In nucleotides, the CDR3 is TGCAGTGCTAGGCCGGGAGAGACCCAGTACTTC.